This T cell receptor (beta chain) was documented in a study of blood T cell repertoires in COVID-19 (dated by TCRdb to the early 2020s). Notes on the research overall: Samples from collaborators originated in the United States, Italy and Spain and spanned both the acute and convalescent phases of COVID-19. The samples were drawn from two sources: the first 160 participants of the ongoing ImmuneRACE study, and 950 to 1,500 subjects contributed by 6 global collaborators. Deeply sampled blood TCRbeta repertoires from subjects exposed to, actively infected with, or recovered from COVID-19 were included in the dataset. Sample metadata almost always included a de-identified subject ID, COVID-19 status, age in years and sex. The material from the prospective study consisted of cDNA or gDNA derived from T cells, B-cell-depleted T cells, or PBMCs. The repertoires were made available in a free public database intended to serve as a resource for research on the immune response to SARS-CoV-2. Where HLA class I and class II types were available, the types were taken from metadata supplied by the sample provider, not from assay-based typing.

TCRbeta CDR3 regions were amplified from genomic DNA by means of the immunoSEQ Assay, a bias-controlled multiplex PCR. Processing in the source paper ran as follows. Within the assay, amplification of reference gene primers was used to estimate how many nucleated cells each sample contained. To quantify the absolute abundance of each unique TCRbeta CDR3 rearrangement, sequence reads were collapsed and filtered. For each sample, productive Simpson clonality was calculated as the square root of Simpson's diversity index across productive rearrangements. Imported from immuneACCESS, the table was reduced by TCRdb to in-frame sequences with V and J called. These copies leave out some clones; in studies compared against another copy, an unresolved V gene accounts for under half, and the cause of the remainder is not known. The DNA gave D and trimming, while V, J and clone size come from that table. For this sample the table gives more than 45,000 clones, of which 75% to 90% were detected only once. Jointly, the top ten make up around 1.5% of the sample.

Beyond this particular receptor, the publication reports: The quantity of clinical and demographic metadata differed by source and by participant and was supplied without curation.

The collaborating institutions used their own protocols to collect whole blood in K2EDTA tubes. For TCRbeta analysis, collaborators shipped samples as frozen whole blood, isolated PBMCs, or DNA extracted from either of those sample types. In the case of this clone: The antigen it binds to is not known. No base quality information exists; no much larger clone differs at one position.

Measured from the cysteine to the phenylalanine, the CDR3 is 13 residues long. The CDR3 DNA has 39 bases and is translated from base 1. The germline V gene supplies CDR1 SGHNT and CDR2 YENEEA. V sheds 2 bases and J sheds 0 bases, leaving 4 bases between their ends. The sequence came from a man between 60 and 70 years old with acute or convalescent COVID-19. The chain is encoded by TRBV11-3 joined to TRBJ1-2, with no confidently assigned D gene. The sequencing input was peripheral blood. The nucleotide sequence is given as TGTGCCAGCAGCTTACGTTCTAACTATGGCTACACCTTC. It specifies CASSLRSNYGYTF.